Below are 32 T cell receptor beta chains sequenced from a single sample in a study of blood T cell repertoires in COVID-19 (dated by TCRdb to 2020 to 2021). Receptor amplification or capture employed the immunoSEQ multiplex PCR assay. In TCRdb, the immuneACCESS table is reduced to in-frame sequences with V and J assigned. These tables do not hold every clone; where another copy was compared, an unresolved V gene accounts for under half, and the others remain unexplained. This sample gives under 300,000 clones in total; about nine tenths of them show up just once. The top ten clonotypes cover roughly a sixth of the sample. Sequencing was done on a sample of PBMCs or T cells enriched from blood (not recorded which). The receptors were sampled from a man between 18 and 35 years old who had recovered from COVID-19.

The rearrangement links TRBV6-5 to TRBJ1-6, with TRBD1 matching 7 bases. The CDR3 runs 14 residues. Germline V gene data show CDR1 as MNHEY and CDR2 as SVGAGI. J was trimmed by 7 bases and V by 2 bases; bases with no gene match: 2. The CDR3 bases are TGTGCCAGCAGTTACGACAGGGTGAATTCACCCCTCCACTTT. It translates to CASSYDRVNSPLHF.

The J gene is TRBJ1-2, the V gene TRBV5-4; 10 positions agree with TRBD1. The germline V gene encodes CDR1 SGHNT and CDR2 YYREEE (reference sequence). The J segment lost 3 bases and the V segment lost 3 bases, leaving 8 bases of the junction unmatched. The CDR3 runs to 16 residues. Here the CDR3 reads CASSSPGQGSDYGYTF. CDR3 coding DNA: TGTGCCAGCAGCTCCCCGGGACAGGGGAGCGACTATGGCTACACCTTC.

The genes are TRBV7-6 and TRBJ2-7, with 10 bases fitting TRBD1. V was clipped by 3 bases and J by 3 bases; unmatched bases: 2. The length of the CDR3 is 14 residues. Germline CDR1 reads SGHVS; CDR2 reads FNYEAQ. The CDR3 loop is CASSLGDRGYEQYF. CDR3 nucleotides: TGTGCCAGCAGCTTGGGGGACAGGGGCTACGAGCAGTACTTC.

This chain joins TRBV24-1 and TRBJ2-1; D is possibly TRBD1 (5 bases). V lost 5 bases to trimming and J lost 4 bases, with 8 bases between them. CDR3 size: 13 residues. The germline CDR1 and CDR2 sequences are KGHDR and SFDVKD. The CDR3: CATSVGVYNEQFF. The CDR3 nucleotides are TGTGCCACCAGTGTAGGGGTTTACAATGAGCAGTTCTTC.

The chain has TRBV25-1 and TRBJ2-2; D possibly corresponds to TRBD2 (6 bases). The V and J ends lost 2 bases and 1 base respectively, with 14 bases between them. The CDR3 covers 17 residues. Germline V gene data show CDR1 as MGHDK and CDR2 as SYGVNS. CDR3 in amino acids: CASSEGLVAENTGELFF. Here the CDR3 DNA reads TGTGCCAGCAGTGAAGGTTTAGTAGCGGAGAACACCGGGGAGCTGTTTTTT.

The chain recombines TRBV6-6 with TRBJ2-3; D may be TRBD1 (6 bases). The CDR3 sequence is 14 residues long. Germline-derived CDR1 and CDR2 are MNHNY and SVGAGI (reference sequence). Trimming pared 2 bases from V and 6 bases from J, leaving 12 bases between. This chain's CDR3 is CASSYDRTSDTQYF. The CDR3, as DNA: TGTGCCAGCAGTTACGACAGGACGTCCGATACGCAGTATTTT.

The chain uses TRBV20-1 and TRBJ1-1; no firm D call. Germline V gives CDR1 DFQATT, CDR2 SNEGSKA (reference sequence). Trimming cost V 8 bases and J 7 bases, with 11 bases left between them. This CDR3 has 10 residues. DNA for the CDR3: TGCAGTCCTACTTCCGGTGAAGCTTTCTTT. It is translated as CSPTSGEAFF.

This clone was seen more than once but under ten times. The chain joins TRBV18 to TRBJ2-7, with a possible D match to TRBD1 (5 bases). CDR1 is KGHSH and CDR2 is LQKENI in the germline V gene. This CDR3 has 13 residues. Trimming stripped 3 bases from V and 7 bases from J, with 13 bases between. In DNA, the CDR3 is TGTGCCAGCTCACCCGGCAGGGTCGAGGAGCAGTACTTC. Amino acid sequence: CASSPGRVEEQYF.

The genes are TRBV21-1 and TRBJ2-7; the table gives TRBD2 as D, unverified against the DNA. TRBV21-1 constitutes a pseudogene. The CDR3 totals 15 residues. The CDR3 loop is CASSRTIPRAYEQYF. The CDR3 DNA follows: TGTGCCAGCAGCAGGACTATTCCTAGGGCTTACGAGCAGTACTTC.

The chain combines TRBV30 with TRBJ2-7, with D maybe TRBD1 (5 bases). CDR1 and CDR2 from the germline V gene are GTSNPN and SVGIG (reference sequence). V was cut by 4 bases and J by 3 bases, with 13 bases left in between. CDR3 length: 13 amino acids. In DNA, the CDR3 is TGTGCCTGGAACCCCGCAGGGCTCTACGAGCAGTACTTC. It is translated as CAWNPAGLYEQYF.

This clone was counted between two and nine times. V and J are TRBV24-1 and TRBJ2-3; no firm D call. Trimming took off 1 base at V and 6 bases at J, with 10 bases between the two ends. Germline assignment: CDR1 KGHDR and CDR2 SFDVKD. The CDR3 extends over 14 amino acids. Written as DNA, the CDR3 is TGTGCCACCAGTGATTTCCGGGTTGGTGATACGCAGTATTTT. This translates into CATSDFRVGDTQYF.

V and J are TRBV4-1 and TRBJ2-2; 12 bases align to TRBD2. Germline trimming cut 4 bases from V and 0 bases from J; bases unmatched to any gene: 6. Germline loops: CDR1 MGHRA, CDR2 YSYEKL. The length of the CDR3 is 18 residues. For the CDR3, the DNA is TGCGCCAGCAGCCGGGTGACTAGCGGGGGACCGAACACCGGGGAGCTGTTTTTT. Translation: CASSRVTSGGPNTGELFF.

V usage is TRBV10-1 and J usage is TRBJ2-3, with 12 bases identical to TRBD2. The CDR3 contains 18 residues. Germline V gene data show CDR1 as WNHNN and CDR2 as SYGVQD (reference sequence). Germline trimming cut 3 bases from V and 0 bases from J; bases unmatched to any gene: 7. The CDR3 coding sequence is TGCGCCAGCAGTGATACCGGGACTAGCGGGTCTAGCACAGATACGCAGTATTTT. This codes for CASSDTGTSGSSTDTQYF.

The chain carries TRBV4-1 and TRBJ2-3; no clear D. Between the trimmed V and J ends, which lost 0 bases and 0 bases, there was a span of 10 bases. The CDR3 covers 16 residues. Germline loops: CDR1 MGHRA, CDR2 YSYEKL. CDR3 DNA: TGCGCCAGCAGCCAAGAGTTCGGTGATAGCACAGATACGCAGTATTTT. It encodes CASSQEFGDSTDTQYF.

The chain couples TRBV28 to TRBJ1-2; D is perhaps TRBD1 (5 bases). The CDR3 spans 15 residues. CDR1 is MDHEN, CDR2 SYDVKM, per germline. Deletions cut 7 bases from V and 4 bases from J, with 19 bases between. CDR3 sequence reads: CASTESAGEAYGYTF. CDR3 sequence (DNA): TGTGCCAGCACCGAATCCGCGGGGGAGGCCTATGGCTACACCTTC.

The V and J genes are TRBV15 and TRBJ2-7, with D possibly matching TRBD1 (6 bases). CDR1 is LNHNV, CDR2 YYDKDF, per germline (reference sequence). The V end was cut by 5 bases, the J end by 1 base, with 12 bases between. This CDR3 region has 14 residues. The DNA of the CDR3 is TGTGCCACCAGCCTCATACAGGGATCCTACGAGCAGTACTTC. It is translated as CATSLIQGSYEQYF. Variable domain in full (rest from reference TRBV15 and TRBJ2-7): DAMVIQNPRYQVTQFGKPVTLSCSQTLNHNVMYWYQQKSSQAPKLLFHYYDKDFNNEADTPDNFQSRRPNTSFCFLDIRSPGLGDTAMYLCATSLIQGSYEQYFGPGTRLTVT.

The genes are TRBV6-1 and TRBJ2-5; the match to TRBD2 covers 14 bases. V lost 4 bases and J lost 7; bases outside the gene matches: 8. CDR3 length: 16 residues. Germline V gene sequence: CDR1 MNHNS, CDR2 SASEGT. Written as DNA, the CDR3 is TGTGCCAGCAGTGGAGGGACTAGCGGGGGCTTGGGGACCCAGTACTTC. It is translated as CASSGGTSGGLGTQYF.

The chain is built from TRBV15 and TRBJ2-1, with a tentative D call TRBD2 (6 bases). Per the germline V gene, CDR1 is LNHNV and CDR2 is YYDKDF (reference sequence). The V end lost 4 bases, the J end lost 2 bases, and 9 bases lay between the germline ends. The length of the CDR3 is 14 residues. The CDR3 here is CATSTRGPYNEQFF. For the CDR3, the DNA is TGTGCCACCAGCACGCGGGGTCCCTACAATGAGCAGTTCTTC.

The chain carries TRBV5-1 and TRBJ2-1; TRBD1 aligns across 8 bases. J lost 5 bases, V lost 4 bases, and 5 bases had no gene match. There are 14 residues in the CDR3. Germline CDR1 SGHRS, CDR2 YFSETQ. The CDR3 reads CASSPGQANNEQFF. In DNA form, the CDR3 reads TGCGCCAGCAGCCCGGGACAGGCCAACAATGAGCAGTTCTTC.

The genes are TRBV5-4 and TRBJ2-5; the match to TRBD1 covers 9 bases. Unmatched junction bases numbered 7, after V lost 2 bases and J lost 2 bases. The CDR3 totals 16 residues. Germline V CDR1 and CDR2: SGHNT, YYREEE (reference sequence). This chain's CDR3 is CASSLRDGTGQETQYF. CDR3 coding DNA: TGTGCCAGCAGCTTAAGGGACGGGACAGGGCAAGAGACCCAGTACTTC.

V and J are TRBV29-1 and TRBJ2-4, with 7 bases matching TRBD1. Germline CDR1 is SQVTM and CDR2 is ANQGSEA. Germline trimming cut 3 bases from V and 0 bases from J; bases unmatched to any gene: 5. The CDR3 spans 15 residues. CDR3 residues: CSVEVTGEAKNIQYF. The CDR3 DNA sequence: TGCAGCGTTGAGGTAACAGGGGAAGCCAAAAACATTCAGTACTTC.

The rearrangement joins TRBV3-1 (or the pseudogene TRBV3-2) to TRBJ1-2, with D hard to call. Looked up from germline, CDR1 is LGHDT and CDR2 is YNNKEL (reference sequence). CDR3 length equals 15 residues. V was clipped by 4 bases and J by 4 bases, with 16 bases between them. The CDR3 protein is CASSPTSGTPYGYTF. The CDR3 coding sequence is TGTGCCAGCAGCCCTACTTCAGGAACCCCCTATGGCTACACCTTC.

The chain has TRBV6-5 and TRBJ1-1; D not resolved. The V gene's germline CDR1 is MNHEY and CDR2 SVGAGI. V was trimmed by 7 bases and J by 6 bases, leaving 18 bases between them. The CDR3 extends over 14 amino acids. The CDR3 DNA reads as TGTGCCAGCATCCGCCCGGGTAGCGAGGCTGAAGCTTTCTTT. Encoded protein: CASIRPGSEAEAFF.

V usage is TRBV14 and J usage is TRBJ1-3; the D is unclear. The germline V gene has CDR1 SGHDN and CDR2 FVKESK. V dropped 1 base and J dropped 0 bases, with 16 bases sitting between them. There are 18 residues in the CDR3. This chain's CDR3 is CASSQGSLRMSSGNTIYF. CDR3 coding DNA: TGTGCCAGCAGCCAAGGGTCATTGAGGATGAGCTCTGGAAACACCATATATTTT.

The gene calls are TRBV18 and TRBJ1-1; 7 positions agree with TRBD1. The CDR3 extends over 17 amino acids. The V gene's germline CDR1 is KGHSH and CDR2 LQKENI. Trimming removed 4 bases from V and 2 bases from J; junction bases left unmatched: 13. CDR3 in DNA: TGTGCCAGCTCACGAACAAATACCGGGACAGACAACACTGAAGCTTTCTTT. The encoded protein is CASSRTNTGTDNTEAFF. Full variable domain (missing parts from reference TRBV18 and TRBJ1-1): NAGVMQNPRHLVRRRGQEARLRCSPMKGHSHVYWYRQLPEEGLKFMVYLQKENIIDESGMPKERFSAEFPKEGPSILRIQQVVRGDSAAYFCASSRTNTGTDNTEAFFGQGTRLTVV.

V and J are TRBV3-1 (or the pseudogene TRBV3-2) and TRBJ1-1, with 8 bases that match TRBD1. This CDR3 spans 14 amino acids. CDR1 and CDR2 (germline): LGHDT, YNNKEL (reference sequence). V trimming: 3 bases; J trimming: 6 bases; junction bases outside the gene matches: 6. The CDR3 reads CASSQDRAGAEAFF. The DNA of the CDR3 is TGTGCCAGCAGCCAGGACAGGGCGGGTGCTGAAGCTTTCTTT.

Only one count was recorded for this clone. The chain employs TRBV7-6 and TRBJ2-2, with TRBD2 matching 13 bases. The CDR3 consists of 16 residues. V was clipped by 3 bases and J by 4 bases; unmatched bases: 2. Germline V gene lookup returns CDR1 SGHVS and CDR2 FNYEAQ. CDR3 in DNA: TGTGCCAGCAGCTTCGGGACTAGCGGGGTCACCGGGGAGCTGTTTTTT. Translating it yields CASSFGTSGVTGELFF.

The chain recombines TRBV5-1 with TRBJ2-7; tentatively, D is TRBD1 (7 bases). CDR1 is SGHRS and CDR2 is YFSETQ in the germline V gene. The ends were cut back, 4 bases at V and 0 bases at J, with 14 bases in the middle. This CDR3 region has 15 residues. The DNA for the CDR3 is TGCGCCAGCAGCCGCCAGGGGGGTAGCTCCTACGAGCAGTACTTC. It yields the protein CASSRQGGSSYEQYF.

This clone was detected only once. The chain couples TRBV19 to TRBJ2-5; D perhaps matches TRBD1 (6 bases). CDR1 is LNHDA and CDR2 is SQIVND in the germline V gene (reference sequence). The V end lost 1 base, the J end lost 4 bases, and 16 bases lay between the germline ends. There are 16 residues in the CDR3. The CDR3 coding sequence is TGTGCCAGTAGTATAGCACCGGGGACATCACTAGAGACCCAGTACTTC. It encodes CASSIAPGTSLETQYF.

V and J are TRBV2 and TRBJ1-1, with no clear D. V was shortened by 7 bases and J by 2 bases, with 5 bases between the two germline ends. Germline-derived CDR1 and CDR2 are SNHLY and FYNNEI. This CDR3 has 11 residues. The CDR3 is CASIVNTEAFF. CDR3 coding DNA: TGTGCCAGCATAGTTAACACTGAAGCTTTCTTT.

The chain couples TRBV6-1 to TRBJ2-1; D is possibly TRBD1 (6 bases). The CDR3 contains 15 residues. Germline CDR1 MNHNS, CDR2 SASEGT. V was clipped by 3 bases and J by 2 bases, with 11 bases between them. The CDR3 nucleotides read TGTGCCAGCAGTGAGGGGGCAGGGACCTACAATGAGCAGTTCTTC. Protein sequence: CASSEGAGTYNEQFF.

This clone has a single count. This chain uses TRBV5-1 with TRBJ1-6, with 7 bases lining up with TRBD1. The germline V gene has CDR1 SGHRS and CDR2 YFSETQ. CDR3 length: 15 amino acids. After removal of 0 bases from V and 6 bases from J, the junction contained 3 bases not matched to a gene. The CDR3 DNA reads as TGCGCCAGCAGCTTGGAGGGGACAGCTAATTCACCCCTCCACTTT. This encodes CASSLEGTANSPLHF. Full variable domain (outside the CDR3, taken from reference TRBV5-1 and TRBJ1-6): KAGVTQTPRYLIKTRGQQVTLSCSPISGHRSVSWYQQTPGQGLQFLFEYFSETQRNKGNFPGRFSGRQFSNSRSEMNVSTLELGDSALYLCASSLEGTANSPLHFGNGTRLTVT.